The 20 T cell receptor beta chains presented below share a single source sample, sequenced in a study of blood T cells in healthy people across ages. PCR was performed a second time for about 7 to 12 cycles using a sample-barcoded 5' primer and a J-beta primer mix. TCRdb ran MiXCR on the 5' RACE reads and lists one entry per CDR3 protein. The profile shows 700,000 to 850,000 distinct CDR3 sequences, less than 70% of them singletons. What was sequenced was blood. These receptors were collected from an older man in good health.

The chain joins TRBV5-1 to TRBJ2-1; TRBD2 matches 9 bases. Per germline, CDR1 SGHRS and CDR2 YFSETQ. There are 17 residues in the CDR3. V shed 2 bases, J shed 6 bases, and the junction held 12 bases outside the gene matches. CDR3 sequence: CASSFGPAGGGPNEQFF. CDR3 nucleotides: TGCGCCAGCAGCTTTGGTCCCGCGGGAGGGGGGCCCAATGAGCAGTTCTTC.

The chain uses TRBV5-1 and TRBJ2-7; D may match TRBD1 or TRBD2 (5 bases each). The CDR3 has 15 amino acids. Germline CDR1 SGHRS, CDR2 YFSETQ. V lost 0 bases to trimming and J lost 3 bases, with 13 bases between them. CDR3 sequence reads: CASSLGRDPFYEQYF. CDR3 nucleotide sequence: TGCGCCAGCAGCTTGGGACGGGACCCTTTCTACGAGCAGTACTTC.

This chain joins TRBV15 and TRBJ2-7; D might be TRBD1 (6 bases). This CDR3 has 15 amino acids. Germline values: CDR1 LNHNV, CDR2 YYDKDF (reference sequence). V gave up 0 bases and J gave up 2 bases, with 11 bases separating them. CDR3 in DNA: TGTGCCACCAGCAGAGAGCCCAGGGGTCCCTACGAGCAGTACTTC. This codes for CATSREPRGPYEQYF.

The J gene is TRBJ2-5, the V gene TRBV18; tentative D call: TRBD2 (5 bases). Germline V CDR1 and CDR2: KGHSH, LQKENI. The CDR3 is 14 amino acids. V shed 5 bases and J shed 4 bases, with 14 bases lying between them. In DNA, the CDR3 is TGTGCCAGCTCATCGGCTGGAGGAACAGAGACCCAGTACTTC. Translated: CASSSAGGTETQYF.

In this sample, this clonotype turned up a few times. The CDR3 DNA reads TGCAGTGCTACCGCCGGACGGACTAACACAGATACGCAGTATTTT. Its protein is CSATAGRTNTDTQYF. The V gene is TRBV20-1, the J gene TRBJ2-3; D is perhaps TRBD2 (6 bases). Trimming stripped 4 bases from V and 2 bases from J, with 16 bases between. The CDR3 length is 15 residues. The germline V gene encodes CDR1 DFQATT and CDR2 SNEGSKA (reference sequence).

The V and J genes are TRBV6-2 or TRBV6-3 and TRBJ2-1; D call uncertain. CDR3 length: 13 amino acids. Trimming stripped 11 bases from V and 7 bases from J, with 18 bases between. Germline loops: CDR1 MNHEY, CDR2 SVGEGT. The CDR3 sequence is CAGRRPAANEQFF. DNA for the CDR3: TGTGCCGGCCGCAGACCCGCGGCGAATGAGCAGTTCTTC.

J is TRBJ2-6 and V is TRBV29-1; tentatively, D is TRBD2 (5 bases). The V gene's germline CDR1 is SQVTM and CDR2 ANQGSEA. There are 15 residues in the CDR3. The V and J ends lost 6 bases and 1 base respectively, with 13 bases between them. Written as DNA, the CDR3 is TGCAGCGTCTCAAGCAGCGGTTCTGGGGCCAACGTCCTGACTTTC. Encoded protein: CSVSSSGSGANVLTF.

The V gene is TRBV18, the J gene TRBJ2-7, with 12 bases fitting TRBD1. The V and J ends lost 4 bases and 4 bases, in that order; junction bases with no gene match: 8. This CDR3 region has 16 residues. Per germline, CDR1 KGHSH and CDR2 LQKENI. CDR3 sequence (DNA): TGTGCCAGCTCACAAATCGGGACAGGGGGCTTGTACGAGCAGTACTTC. It specifies CASSQIGTGGLYEQYF.

The chain carries TRBV10-3 and TRBJ2-1; maybe TRBD2 (5 bases). V lost 5 bases, J lost 10 bases, and 9 bases lay in between. The CDR3 is 11 amino acids. Germline loops: CDR1 ENHRY, CDR2 SYGVKD. CDR3 protein: CAISRTDEQFF. Here the CDR3 DNA reads TGTGCCATCAGTCGGACTGACGAGCAGTTCTTC.

The chain couples TRBV7-3 to TRBJ2-1, with D unclear. Germline CDR1 and CDR2: SGHTA and FQGTGA. The CDR3 has 16 amino acids. Between the trimmed V and J ends, which lost 2 bases and 0 bases, there was a span of 11 bases. The CDR3 DNA is TGTGCCAGCAGCTTAGTGAGCTCGAGCTCCTACAATGAGCAGTTCTTC. Amino acid sequence: CASSLVSSSSYNEQFF.

The chain uses TRBV29-1 and TRBJ1-1, with D unresolved. In germline, CDR1 is SQVTM, CDR2 ANQGSEA. The CDR3 is 11 amino acids. The germline V and J ends were trimmed by 7 bases and 1 base, with 7 bases remaining between them. The DNA of the CDR3 is TGCAGCGGACGGAAGAACACTGAAGCTTTCTTT. It translates to CSGRKNTEAFF.

The chain joins TRBV11-2 to TRBJ2-1; tentative D call: TRBD2 (6 bases). This CDR3 is built from 15 residues. Germline CDR1 SGHAT, CDR2 FQNNGV. Trimming stripped 0 bases from V and 4 bases from J, with 10 bases between. The CDR3 DNA sequence: TGTGCCAGCAGCTTAGAGTTGGGGACTTACAATGAGCAGTTCTTC. It is translated as CASSLELGTYNEQFF.

The V gene is TRBV29-1, the J gene TRBJ1-2, with D unresolved. This CDR3 has 14 amino acids. The germline V and J ends were trimmed by 3 bases and 7 bases, with 18 bases remaining between them. In germline, CDR1 is SQVTM, CDR2 ANQGSEA. CDR3 protein: CSVDPQAREGGYTF. Here the CDR3 DNA reads TGCAGCGTTGATCCCCAGGCGAGGGAAGGTGGCTACACCTTC.

The CDR3, as DNA: TGTGCCAGCAGCGCGGGAGGGTCGGGCTCCTACAATGAGCAGTTCTTC. The encoded protein is CASSAGGSGSYNEQFF. This chain uses TRBV9 with TRBJ2-1; 8 bases match TRBD2. Germline lookup yields CDR1 SGDLS and CDR2 YYNGEE. V lost 3 bases to trimming and J lost 0 bases; unmatched junction nucleotides: 5. CDR3 length equals 16 residues.

The chain has TRBV5-6 and TRBJ1-5; 8 nucleotides match TRBD1. Germline values: CDR1 SGHDT, CDR2 YYEEEE. Trimming at V came to 3 bases and at J to 3 bases, leaving 5 bases not matched to a gene. This CDR3 is 15 amino acids long. In nucleotides, the CDR3 is TGTGCCAGCAGCTCGACAGGGGTTTACAATCAGCCCCAGCATTTT. This gives the protein CASSSTGVYNQPQHF.

V usage is TRBV7-9 and J usage is TRBJ2-3; D unclear. Germline loops: CDR1 SEHNR, CDR2 FQNEAQ (reference sequence). Between the trimmed V and J ends, which lost 2 bases and 14 bases, there was a span of 26 bases. The CDR3 extends over 16 amino acids. CDR3 nucleotides: TGTGCCAGCAGCTTACGAAACGAGAAGCCCCCTGGATACGCGTATTTT. Residues: CASSLRNEKPPGYAYF.

The CDR3 loop is CASSFRTAPGEQYF. CDR3 DNA sequence: TGTGCCAGCAGCTTTAGGACAGCCCCTGGCGAGCAGTACTTC. V gene TRBV7-9 combines with J gene TRBJ2-7, with D perhaps matching TRBD1 (6 bases). V lost 3 bases and J 6 bases, leaving 15 bases between the germline ends. The CDR3 extends over 14 amino acids. Germline V gene sequence: CDR1 SEHNR, CDR2 FQNEAQ (reference sequence).

The V and J genes are TRBV7-6 and TRBJ1-5; 8 bases line up with TRBD1. Germline V gives CDR1 SGHVS, CDR2 FNYEAQ. V trimming: 0 bases; J trimming: 0 bases; junction bases outside the gene matches: 7. This CDR3 spans 18 amino acids. The CDR3: CASSLAGQDLYSNQPQHF. DNA of the CDR3: TGTGCCAGCAGCTTAGCGGGACAGGATCTTTATAGCAATCAGCCCCAGCATTTT. The full variable domain, completed using reference TRBV7-6 and TRBJ1-5, is GAGVSQSPRYKVTKRGQDVALRCDPISGHVSLYWYRQALGQGPEFLTYFNYEAQQDKSGLPNDRFSAERPEGSISTLTIQRTEQRDSAMYRCASSLAGQDLYSNQPQHFGDGTRLSIL.

The chain joins TRBV10-3 to TRBJ2-7; 7 bases line up with TRBD2. The trim removed 10 bases at V and 1 base at J, leaving 16 bases unmatched. CDR3 size: 16 residues. Germline V gene sequence: CDR1 ENHRY, CDR2 SYGVKD. The CDR3 DNA reads as TGTGCCACCATCGGGGGGTTAGGGAGAGGATCCTACGAGCAGTACTTC. It specifies CATIGGLGRGSYEQYF.

This clonotype occurred a few times. The rearrangement uses TRBV29-1 and TRBJ1-2; maybe TRBD1 (5 bases). The CDR3 is made up of 15 amino acids. CDR1 SQVTM and CDR2 ANQGSEA come from the germline V gene. V was cut by 1 base and J by 4 bases, with 16 bases left in between. The CDR3 reads CSVEVERKGFYGYTF. The CDR3 DNA reads as TGCAGCGTTGAAGTAGAACGGAAGGGGTTCTATGGCTACACCTTC.